A selection of T cell receptor beta chains follows, all from one sample in a study of beta chain features in type 1 diabetes. The protocol was immunoSEQ multiplex PCR, while the TCRdb copy is restricted to in-frame clones and leaves out a portion. The sample shows under 300,000 clones, under 8.5% of them seen only once. Material: central memory CD4+ T cells from blood. The source of these receptors is a woman aged 18 to 35 in good health. Both conserved end residues are part of each CDR3. The order of the fields is CDR3 protein, CDR3 DNA, V gene, J gene, D gene, clone size. A D gene is named only where the DNA matches it firmly. Only part of the rows carry a size: once, few, many, or a class if the clone is expanded.

CDR3aa: CASSPNPGASEQYF; CDR3nt: TGTGCCAGCTCACCGAATCCCGGAGCATCCGAGCAGTACTTC; v_gene: TRBV18; j_gene: TRBJ2-7; d_gene: -; abundance: few
CDR3aa: CASSQVKVTELFF; CDR3nt: TGCGCCAGCAGCCAAGTGAAGGTGACGGAGCTGTTTTTT; v_gene: TRBV4-1; j_gene: TRBJ2-2; d_gene: -; abundance: -
CDR3aa: CATREWGQGVETQYF; CDR3nt: TGTGCCACCCGGGAATGGGGACAGGGTGTCGAGACCCAGTACTTC; v_gene: TRBV28; j_gene: TRBJ2-5; d_gene: TRBD1; abundance: few
CDR3aa: CASSPDRVSNQPQHF; CDR3nt: TGTGCCAGCAGTCCGGACAGGGTTAGCAATCAGCCCCAGCATTTT; v_gene: TRBV27; j_gene: TRBJ1-5; d_gene: TRBD1; abundance: few
CDR3aa: CASRRSNTGELFF; CDR3nt: TGTGCCAGTAGGCGCTCAAACACCGGGGAGCTGTTTTTT; v_gene: TRBV19; j_gene: TRBJ2-2; d_gene: -; abundance: few
CDR3aa: CASSLEYTYNEQFF; CDR3nt: TGCGCCAGCAGCTTGGAATACACCTACAATGAGCAGTTCTTC; v_gene: TRBV5-1; j_gene: TRBJ2-1; d_gene: -; abundance: few
CDR3aa: CASSRQANYGYTF; CDR3nt: TGTGCCAGCAGCAGGCAGGCTAACTATGGCTACACCTTC; v_gene: TRBV6-5; j_gene: TRBJ1-2; d_gene: -; abundance: -
CDR3aa: CASSRGPGYGYTF; CDR3nt: TGTGCCAGCAGCCGGGGGCCAGGGTACGGCTACACCTTC; v_gene: TRBV7-2; j_gene: TRBJ1-2; d_gene: -; abundance: few
CDR3aa: CASSQDGGFGNTIYF; CDR3nt: TGCGCCAGCAGCCAAGATGGGGGATTTGGAAACACCATATATTTT; v_gene: TRBV4-3; j_gene: TRBJ1-3; d_gene: -; abundance: few
CDR3aa: CASSSPPQLAQYF; CDR3nt: TGTGCCAGCAGTTCCCCTCCCCAGTTAGCGCAGTATTTT; v_gene: TRBV27; j_gene: TRBJ2-3; d_gene: -; abundance: many
CDR3aa: CASSQVDLGFSNQPQHF; CDR3nt: TGCGCCAGCAGCCAAGTTGATCTGGGATTTAGCAATCAGCCCCAGCATTTT; v_gene: TRBV4-1; j_gene: TRBJ1-5; d_gene: -; abundance: -